Reported below is one T cell receptor beta chain. Generated by immunoSEQ multiplex PCR, the TCRdb table keeps only in-frame clones and is missing some. The sample consists of 70,000 to 95,000 clones, roughly 93% of them appearing once. The CDR3 is 12 amino acids. Trimming stripped 2 bases from V and 7 bases from J, with 8 bases between. Germline lookup yields CDR1 MNHEY and CDR2 SVGAGI. The data derive from a study of T cell changes during pregnancy in multiple sclerosis. V gene TRBV6-5 combines with J gene TRBJ1-1; D is ambiguous. The sequenced sample was peripheral blood, obtained in the first trimester of pregnancy. This receptor was obtained from a female donor with multiple sclerosis, enrolled in a pregnancy study. CDR3 nucleotides: TGTGCCAGCAGTTACAGTGAGGGTGAAGCTTTCTTT. As protein: CASSYSEGEAFF.